Listed here are 25 T cell receptor beta chains from one sample, sequenced in a study of vaccination and CD4 T cells after COVID-19. The Oncomine TCR Beta short-read assay sequenced DNA from cultured CD4+ T cells. TCRdb re-analysed the PCR reads in MiXCR, keeping a single row per CDR3 protein. Of under 20,000 distinct CDR3 sequences detected, 35% to 50% appear once; the ten largest clones hold 7.2%. These receptors' targets are unknown. Treatment meaning: roughly 11-day PBMC culture with coronavirus spike peptide pools or control peptides (ViraFEST assay). Sequencing was performed on CD4+ T cells from blood, cultured in vitro, taken after SARS-CoV-2 vaccination. These receptors originate from a human donor who had recovered from COVID-19.

This clonotype turned up a few times. The rearrangement uses TRBV10-3 and TRBJ2-7, with 7 bases that match TRBD1. Germline CDR1 is ENHRY and CDR2 is SYGVKD. V shed 4 bases, J shed 2 bases, and the junction held 5 bases outside the gene matches. The CDR3 is 14 residues long. This CDR3 reads CAISATQGAYEQYF. CDR3 DNA sequence: TGTGCCATCAGTGCTACTCAGGGGGCCTACGAGCAGTACTTC.

The chain uses TRBV20-1 and TRBJ1-5; D is ambiguous. The germline gives CDR1 DFQATT, CDR2 SNEGSKA (reference sequence). Trimming removed 4 bases at V and 5 bases at J, with 9 bases between. The CDR3 length is 12 residues. The CDR3 loop reads CSATDGYQPQHF. In nucleotides, the CDR3 is TGCAGTGCTACGGACGGTTATCAGCCCCAGCATTTT.

The chain links TRBV19 to TRBJ2-7; D ambiguous. Germline lookup yields CDR1 LNHDA and CDR2 SQIVND (reference sequence). Trimming took off 1 base at V and 3 bases at J, with 10 bases between the two ends. CDR3 size: 14 residues. In DNA, the CDR3 is TGTGCCAGTAGTATAGTGGCTGGGAACTACGAGCAGTACTTC. It codes for CASSIVAGNYEQYF.

This clonotype has a handful of counts. The chain links TRBV20-1 to TRBJ1-1; D is uncertain. Looked up from germline, CDR1 is DFQATT and CDR2 is SNEGSKA (reference sequence). With 0 bases removed from V and 6 bases from J, the gap between germline ends came to 14 bases. This CDR3 is built from 14 residues. The CDR3 loop is CSARDLATDAEAFF. The CDR3 DNA reads TGCAGTGCTAGAGATTTAGCCACTGACGCTGAAGCTTTCTTT.

This chain joins TRBV20-1 and TRBJ2-3; perhaps TRBD2 as D (7 bases). Germline V gene sequence: CDR1 DFQATT, CDR2 SNEGSKA (reference sequence). V was pared by 3 bases and J by 5 bases, with 24 bases between. This CDR3 region has 17 residues. In DNA form, the CDR3 reads TGCAGTGCTAGGAAAAGGCGGGGGCTAGACACAAAAGATACGCAGTATTTT. It translates to CSARKRRGLDTKDTQYF.

This clonotype was counted between two and nine times. The J gene is TRBJ1-2, the V gene TRBV6-1, with a possible D match to TRBD1 (5 bases). The germline V gene has CDR1 MNHNS and CDR2 SASEGT. The V gene lost 1 base and the J gene lost 3 bases, with 12 bases spanning the gap. CDR3 size: 15 residues. In nucleotides, the CDR3 is TGTGCCAGCAGTGAAGGGGCAGGGAGATACTATGGCTACACCTTC. This translates into CASSEGAGRYYGYTF.

This chain uses TRBV7-2 with TRBJ2-7, with D perhaps TRBD1 or TRBD2 (6 bases each). From germline, CDR1 is SGHTA and CDR2 FQGNSA. The CDR3 has 15 amino acids. V shed 3 bases and J shed 4 bases, with 16 bases lying between them. CDR3 sequence: CASSLVGGVDYEQYF. The CDR3 DNA sequence: TGTGCCAGCAGCTTGGTGGGGGGCGTCGATTACGAGCAGTACTTC.

The chain has TRBV20-1 and TRBJ1-4, with no clear D. This CDR3 contains 14 residues. V was cut by 2 bases and J by 4 bases, with 11 bases left in between. The germline V gene encodes CDR1 DFQATT and CDR2 SNEGSKA (reference sequence). CDR3 region: CSARSAVDNEKLFF. The CDR3 nucleotides are TGCAGTGCTAGATCCGCCGTGGATAATGAAAAACTGTTTTTT.

J is TRBJ2-2 and V is TRBV7-2, with TRBD2 matching over 9 bases. The CDR3 spans 18 residues. The junction had 8 bases not matched to a gene; V was cut back by 3 bases and J by 0 bases. Per germline, CDR1 SGHTA and CDR2 FQGNSA. The CDR3 DNA follows: TGTGCCAGCAGCTTTTATCCAGCGGGGGGTTCGAACACCGGGGAGCTGTTTTTT. Translation gives CASSFYPAGGSNTGELFF.

V gene TRBV4-2 combines with J gene TRBJ2-1; 14 nucleotides agree with TRBD2. This CDR3 has 18 residues. Germline V gene lookup returns CDR1 LGHNA and CDR2 YNFKEQ. The trim removed 4 bases at V and 8 bases at J, leaving 13 bases unmatched. CDR3 region: CASSPAPRLAGGYDEQFF. In DNA form, the CDR3 reads TGTGCCAGCAGCCCAGCCCCGAGACTAGCGGGGGGGTATGATGAGCAGTTCTTC.

In this sample, this clonotype turned up a few times. The chain's CDR3 is CASSLRDSGYGYTF. Here the CDR3 DNA reads TGTGCCAGTAGTCTGAGGGACAGCGGCTATGGCTACACCTTC. This chain joins TRBV19 and TRBJ1-2; TRBD1 matches 7 bases. The CDR3 sequence is 14 residues long. Germline V gene lookup returns CDR1 LNHDA and CDR2 SQIVND (reference sequence). V was clipped by 5 bases and J by 4 bases; unmatched bases: 7. Variable domain in full (rest from reference TRBV19 and TRBJ1-2): DGGITQSPKYLFRKEGQNVTLSCEQNLNHDAMYWYRQDPGQGLRLIYYSQIVNDFQKGDIAEGYSVSREKKESFPLTVTSAQKNPTAFYLCASSLRDSGYGYTFGSGTRLTVV.

The V gene is TRBV5-1, the J gene TRBJ1-1; D perhaps matches TRBD1 (5 bases). Germline V CDR1 and CDR2: SGHRS, YFSETQ. V was clipped by 4 bases and J by 0 bases, with 22 bases between them. The CDR3 contains 18 residues. CDR3 nucleotide sequence: TGCGCCAGCAGCCCTCAAGGGCCAGGGAGAACCCTGAACACTGAAGCTTTCTTT. Its protein product is CASSPQGPGRTLNTEAFF.

This clonotype has a handful of counts. The limits of the CDR3 on the DNA are not certain, so only TCRdb's listed CDR3 is given. The gene calls are TRBV7-5 and TRBJ2-7; the DNA was not compared with TRBD1, the D call given in the table. TRBV7-5 constitutes a pseudogene. The CDR3 is 18 residues long, ends included. CDR3 sequence: CISVSEAPDRYSSYEQYF.

The chain couples TRBV7-8 to TRBJ1-1, with 8 nucleotides matching TRBD1. This CDR3 region has 14 residues. J gave up 4 bases and V 6 bases, and 7 bases lay outside the gene matches. Per germline, CDR1 SGHVS and CDR2 FQNEAQ. The CDR3 nucleotides read TGTGCCAGCAGGTTGGACAGGGACGGCACTGAAGCTTTCTTT. Its protein is CASRLDRDGTEAFF.

V is TRBV5-1 and J is TRBJ1-1; possible D gene TRBD1, 6 bases. The CDR3 totals 14 residues. Germline values: CDR1 SGHRS, CDR2 YFSETQ. The germline V and J ends were trimmed by 2 bases and 1 base, with 9 bases remaining between them. As DNA, the CDR3 is TGCGCCAGCAGCTTACAGACAGGGAACACTGAAGCTTTCTTT. Translated, it gives CASSLQTGNTEAFF.

The sample holds a few counts of this clonotype. The chain employs TRBV6-1 and TRBJ1-2, with 11 bases identical to TRBD1. The CDR3 loop spans 13 amino acids. V lost 3 bases to trimming and J lost 8 bases; unmatched junction nucleotides: 2. Per the germline V gene, CDR1 is MNHNS and CDR2 is SASEGT. The chain's CDR3 is CASSDRDRGGYTF. The CDR3 DNA sequence: TGTGCCAGCAGTGACCGGGACAGGGGGGGCTACACCTTC.

This chain joins TRBV19 and TRBJ1-6; no reliable D call. Trimming shortened V by 1 base and J by 7 bases, and 8 bases separated the two germline ends. The V gene's germline CDR1 is LNHDA and CDR2 SQIVND (reference sequence). This CDR3 has 14 amino acids. The CDR3 spells CASSIVVGNSPLHF. DNA for the CDR3: TGTGCCAGTAGTATAGTGGTCGGGAATTCACCCCTCCACTTT.

This clonotype showed up just a few times. This chain joins TRBV6-1 and TRBJ1-5, with D tentatively TRBD1 (6 bases). The germline CDR1 and CDR2 sequences are MNHNS and SASEGT. V lost 6 bases, J lost 0 bases, and 15 bases lay in between. The CDR3 runs to 16 residues. The CDR3 here is CASRTGTPYSNQPQHF. The CDR3 DNA sequence: TGTGCCAGCAGAACTGGGACACCTTATAGCAATCAGCCCCAGCATTTT.

This rearrangement joins TRBV20-1 to TRBJ2-1, with TRBD1 matching over 9 bases. The CDR3 is 13 residues long. Germline-derived CDR1 and CDR2 are DFQATT and SNEGSKA (reference sequence). The V and J ends lost 6 bases and 9 bases, in that order; junction bases with no gene match: 9. The DNA for the CDR3 is TGCAGTGCCGGGACAGGGATCGTAAGTGAGCAGTTCTTC. Protein sequence: CSAGTGIVSEQFF.

The chain combines TRBV30 with TRBJ1-1; D uncertain. CDR3 size: 14 residues. Germline V CDR1 and CDR2: GTSNPN, SVGIG (reference sequence). Trimming left V 2 bases short and J 0 bases short, with 10 bases between. The CDR3 region is CAWSIGILNTEAFF. Here the CDR3 DNA reads TGTGCCTGGAGTATCGGCATCTTGAACACTGAAGCTTTCTTT.

This clonotype turned up a few times. The V gene is TRBV7-8, the J gene TRBJ1-5, with 7 bases fitting TRBD1. CDR3 length equals 18 residues. The V gene's germline CDR1 is SGHVS and CDR2 FQNEAQ. The junction had 14 bases not matched to a gene; V was cut back by 5 bases and J by 1 base. The CDR3 bases are TGTGCCAGCAGCACAAACACTAGGACAGGCCTAAGCAATCAGCCCCAGCATTTT. Amino acids: CASSTNTRTGLSNQPQHF.

The genes are TRBV20-1 and TRBJ1-5; TRBD1 matches 10 bases. This CDR3 contains 14 residues. CDR1 is DFQATT and CDR2 is SNEGSKA in the germline V gene (reference sequence). V lost 6 bases to trimming and J lost 6 bases; unmatched junction nucleotides: 8. Here the CDR3 reads CSARQGAGIQPQHF. The CDR3 coding sequence is TGCAGTGCGCGACAGGGGGCCGGTATTCAGCCCCAGCATTTT.

This clonotype appeared a few times. V gene TRBV6-5 combines with J gene TRBJ1-5; TRBD1 matches 10 bases. CDR3 length: 15 amino acids. The junction had 4 bases not matched to a gene; V was cut back by 3 bases and J by 5 bases. Germline V gives CDR1 MNHEY, CDR2 SVGAGI. The CDR3 reads CASSYTGTGDQPQHF. DNA for the CDR3: TGTGCCAGCAGTTATACCGGGACAGGGGATCAGCCCCAGCATTTT.

The genes are TRBV20-1 and TRBJ2-7; 7 bases align to TRBD1. Germline V gene lookup returns CDR1 DFQATT and CDR2 SNEGSKA (reference sequence). The CDR3 covers 14 residues. The ends lost 5 bases at V and 4 bases at J; junction bases unmatched: 11. The CDR3 loop reads CSAPDRAWNYEQYF. The CDR3 nucleotides read TGCAGTGCTCCAGACAGGGCGTGGAATTACGAGCAGTACTTC.

The chain has TRBV6-1 and TRBJ2-3; 8 bases agree with TRBD2. The length of the CDR3 is 16 residues. In germline, CDR1 is MNHNS, CDR2 SASEGT. The V segment lost 6 bases and the J segment 3 bases; nucleotides outside the gene matches: 11. The CDR3 nucleotides read TGTGCCAGCAGGGATCCGGGACTAGGGGTGACAGATACGCAGTATTTT. Amino acids: CASRDPGLGVTDTQYF.